Below, 23 T cell receptor beta chains from the same sample are listed, as sequenced in a study of OX40 agonist ivuxolimab in advanced cancers. Data came from immunoSEQ multiplex PCR; TCRdb stores just in-frame clones and leaves some out. The sample lists 65,000 to 90,000 clones, 91% seen once, with 2.3% in the top ten. The sample here was CD4+ or CD8+ T cells sorted from blood, taken in a trial of the OX40 agonist ivuxolimab. These receptors came from an adult with an advanced solid tumor such as melanoma, head and neck, liver or kidney cancer.

This chain connects TRBV9 to TRBJ2-1; 12 bases fit TRBD2. Germline CDR1 is SGDLS and CDR2 is YYNGEE. Unmatched junction bases numbered 4, after V lost 1 base and J lost 8 bases. This CDR3 has 15 residues. CDR3 DNA: TGTGCCAGCAGCGTATCGACTAGCGGGAGCGATGAGCAGTTCTTC. Its translation is CASSVSTSGSDEQFF.

J is TRBJ2-1 and V is TRBV9; tentatively, D is TRBD2 (5 bases). V dropped 2 bases and J dropped 1 base, with 13 bases sitting between them. Germline V gene sequence: CDR1 SGDLS, CDR2 YYNGEE. The CDR3 runs to 16 residues. CDR3 nucleotide sequence: TGTGCCAGCAGCGTCTTAGGGTCGGGGTCCTACAATGAGCAGTTCTTC. Translating it yields CASSVLGSGSYNEQFF.

The rearrangement joins TRBV6-5 to TRBJ2-1; tentative D call: TRBD2 (6 bases). CDR1 and CDR2 (germline): MNHEY, SVGAGI. The CDR3 runs to 12 residues. Between the trimmed V and J ends, which lost 6 bases and 10 bases, there was a span of 13 bases. The CDR3 DNA reads TGTGCCAGCAGCCAGGGACTGGGCGAGCAGTTCTTC. It yields the protein CASSQGLGEQFF.

V gene TRBV6-5 combines with J gene TRBJ2-5; D unclear. CDR1 MNHEY and CDR2 SVGAGI come from the germline V gene. The CDR3 extends over 10 amino acids. The germline V and J ends were trimmed by 7 bases and 4 bases, with 4 bases remaining between them. Here the CDR3 DNA reads TGTGCCAGCAAGGGAGAGACCCAGTACTTC. Amino acids: CASKGETQYF.

This clone occurred a few times. The chain carries TRBV5-1 and TRBJ2-5, with 9 bases identical to TRBD2. Germline-derived CDR1 and CDR2 are SGHRS and YFSETQ. The V and J ends lost 1 base and 2 bases, in that order; junction bases with no gene match: 6. This CDR3 region has 16 residues. The CDR3 nucleotides are TGCGCCAGCAGCTTGCTCGCGGGAGGGGGACAAGAGACCCAGTACTTC. Translating gives CASSLLAGGGQETQYF.

The chain uses TRBV20-1 and TRBJ1-3; D ambiguous. The ends were cut back, 6 bases at V and 3 bases at J, with 6 bases in the middle. The germline V gene encodes CDR1 DFQATT and CDR2 SNEGSKA (reference sequence). The CDR3 extends over 11 amino acids. Here the CDR3 reads CSAPLGNTIYF. As DNA, the CDR3 is TGCAGTGCCCCCCTTGGAAACACCATATATTTT.

Comment on this clone: The same CDR3 can be traced to other DNA sequences in this sample. The chain is built from TRBV14 and TRBJ1-2; D ambiguous. Trimming took off 3 bases at V and 1 base at J, with 3 bases between the two ends. The CDR3 is 12 residues long. Germline CDR1 is SGHDN and CDR2 is FVKESK. The CDR3 sequence is CASSQGNYGYTF. Here the CDR3 DNA reads TGTGCCAGCAGCCAGGGTAACTATGGCTACACCTTC.

This clone was observed a single time. V and J are TRBV28 and TRBJ1-3, with D unresolved. Trimming left V 3 bases short and J 7 bases short, with 7 bases between. Germline CDR1 MDHEN, CDR2 SYDVKM. The length of the CDR3 is 12 residues. The CDR3 is CASSLIGNTIYF. Here the CDR3 DNA reads TGTGCCAGCAGTTTGATTGGGAACACCATATATTTT.

This chain connects TRBV2 to TRBJ2-5; D tentatively fits TRBD1 or TRBD2 (5 bases each). The V end lost 10 bases, the J end lost 7 bases, and 16 bases lay between the germline ends. There are 12 residues in the CDR3. CDR1 and CDR2 from the germline V gene are SNHLY and FYNNEI. The CDR3 coding sequence is TGTGCCACCACAGCTAATGGGGGGACCCAGTACTTC. Amino acid sequence: CATTANGGTQYF.

CDR3 DNA sequence: TGTGCCAGCAGTCCCTGGACTCGGCAGCCCCAGCATTTT. Translated, it gives CASSPWTRQPQHF. The rearrangement uses TRBV27 and TRBJ1-5; D unresolved. The CDR3 runs 13 residues. The V and J ends lost 5 bases and 7 bases respectively, with 12 bases between them. Germline values: CDR1 MNHEY, CDR2 SMNVEV (reference sequence).

The CDR3 protein is CASSRGGTVSGNTIYF. The CDR3 coding sequence is TGTGCCAGCAGCCGTGGAGGGACAGTCTCTGGAAACACCATATATTTT. The rearrangement joins TRBV28 to TRBJ1-3; 7 positions agree with TRBD1. CDR1 is MDHEN and CDR2 is SYDVKM in the germline V gene. CDR3 length: 16 amino acids. Trimming removed 6 bases from V and 0 bases from J; junction bases left unmatched: 8.

The chain is built from TRBV18 and TRBJ2-2, with 7 nucleotides matching TRBD1. This CDR3 has 16 amino acids. J gave up 6 bases and V 4 bases, and 11 bases lay outside the gene matches. From germline, CDR1 is KGHSH and CDR2 LQKENI. CDR3 nucleotides: TGTGCCAGCTCACTCCGACAGGGCTCGACAGCCGGGGAGCTGTTTTTT. Translated, it gives CASSLRQGSTAGELFF.

The chain recombines TRBV10-3 with TRBJ2-5, with 12 nucleotides matching TRBD2. The trim removed 4 bases at V and 2 bases at J, leaving 5 bases unmatched. There are 16 residues in the CDR3. From germline, CDR1 is ENHRY and CDR2 SYGVKD. CDR3 sequence reads: CAISGSSGRAQETQYF. Written as DNA, the CDR3 is TGTGCCATCAGTGGATCTAGCGGGAGGGCTCAAGAGACCCAGTACTTC.

The genes are TRBV18 and TRBJ2-2; possibly TRBD2 for D (5 bases). Trimming pared 0 bases from V and 4 bases from J, leaving 12 bases between. The CDR3 sequence is 16 residues long. Germline V lookup: CDR1 KGHSH, CDR2 LQKENI. CDR3 sequence (DNA): TGTGCCAGCTCACCACCCATGGGAGTAGGCACCGGGGAGCTGTTTTTT. As protein: CASSPPMGVGTGELFF.

This clone came up once. The rearrangement links TRBV30 to TRBJ1-5; D not certain. CDR3 length equals 13 residues. The V gene's germline CDR1 is GTSNPN and CDR2 SVGIG (reference sequence). V lost 2 bases and J lost 2, with 7 bases in between. The CDR3 here is CAWSIAGNQPQHF. The CDR3 DNA reads TGTGCCTGGAGTATAGCAGGCAATCAGCCCCAGCATTTT.

The chain is built from TRBV6-5 and TRBJ2-4; D might be TRBD1 (6 bases). Germline CDR1 reads MNHEY; CDR2 reads SVGAGI. V was trimmed by 6 bases and J by 0 bases, leaving 15 bases between them. The CDR3 contains 16 residues. DNA of the CDR3: TGTGCCAGCAGGTACAGGGCCTATTTAGCCAAAAACATTCAGTACTTC. Protein sequence: CASRYRAYLAKNIQYF.

The V gene is TRBV11-2, the J gene TRBJ1-1; D not resolved. This CDR3 contains 12 residues. V was clipped by 1 base and J by 11 bases, with 11 bases between them. Germline V gene lookup returns CDR1 SGHAT and CDR2 FQNNGV. The CDR3 loop reads CASSLGVGAAFF. The CDR3 nucleotides are TGTGCCAGCAGCTTAGGAGTCGGTGCCGCTTTCTTT.

V usage is TRBV5-8 and J usage is TRBJ1-3; TRBD1 aligns across 9 bases. The length of the CDR3 is 19 residues. Trimming cost V 4 bases and J 4 bases; bases outside gene matches: 18. Germline CDR1 SGHTS, CDR2 YDEGEE. The CDR3 region has the DNA TGTGCCAGCAGCCGTAGGCCGGGACAGGGACAGGGTTCCGGAAACACCATATATTTT. This sequence encodes CASSRRPGQGQGSGNTIYF.

The chain uses TRBV30 and TRBJ1-5; 10 bases are a match to TRBD1. The CDR3 is 14 residues long. The germline V gene encodes CDR1 GTSNPN and CDR2 SVGIG (reference sequence). V lost 1 base, J lost 9 bases, and 6 bases stayed unmatched. The CDR3 protein is CAWSAGQGEGPQHF. The CDR3 region has the DNA TGTGCCTGGAGTGCAGGACAGGGGGAAGGGCCCCAGCATTTT. The full variable domain, completed using reference TRBV30 and TRBJ1-5, is SQTIHQWPATLVQPVGSPLSLECTVEGTSNPNLYWYRQAAGRGLQLLFYSVGIGQISSEVPQNLSASRPQDRQFILSSKKLLLSDSGFYLCAWSAGQGEGPQHFGDGTRLSIL.

The genes are TRBV4-2 and TRBJ2-1; TRBD2 aligns across 8 bases. V lost 2 bases to trimming and J lost 11 bases; unmatched junction nucleotides: 14. This CDR3 spans 16 amino acids. Germline CDR1 reads LGHNA; CDR2 reads YNFKEQ. CDR3 protein: CASSQFPGLEVEKQFF. The CDR3 DNA sequence: TGTGCCAGCAGCCAATTTCCGGGACTAGAGGTTGAAAAGCAGTTCTTC.

The J gene is TRBJ2-7, the V gene TRBV28; possible D gene TRBD2, 5 bases. Germline CDR1 reads MDHEN; CDR2 reads SYDVKM. The CDR3 contains 13 residues. The V end lost 10 bases, the J end lost 3 bases, and 16 bases lay between the germline ends. The CDR3 region has the DNA TGTGCCACCCTCAACGGGGTGATCTACGAGCAGTACTTC. This sequence encodes CATLNGVIYEQYF.

The genes are TRBV19 and TRBJ2-7; 7 nucleotides align to TRBD1. The ends lost 4 bases at V and 2 bases at J; junction bases unmatched: 5. The CDR3 contains 14 residues. The germline V gene encodes CDR1 LNHDA and CDR2 SQIVND (reference sequence). CDR3 residues: CASSTRQGPYEQYF. The CDR3 nucleotides read TGTGCCAGTAGTACAAGACAGGGCCCCTACGAGCAGTACTTC.

The chain links TRBV2 to TRBJ1-5; D gene uncertain. Between the trimmed V and J ends, which lost 3 bases and 3 bases, there was a span of 12 bases. The CDR3 runs 15 residues. The germline gives CDR1 SNHLY, CDR2 FYNNEI. The DNA of the CDR3 is TGTGCCAGCAGTGATAGGCTCATCAACAATCAGCCCCAGCATTTT. Protein sequence: CASSDRLINNQPQHF.